These 15 T cell receptor beta chains originate from one sample sequenced in a study of cytomegalovirus exposure and HLA in healthy donors. The repertoire was sequenced with immunoSEQ multiplex PCR; TCRdb's copy has only in-frame clones and lacks some. Among roughly 80,000 clones, 90% to 95% were seen once, and the ten largest hold more than 2%. The specimen was PBMCs. These receptors were taken from a woman aged 18-29 years in good health and CMV-seronegative.

CDR3 bases: TGTGCCTGGAGTTCGGGACAGCCCTACGAGCAGTACTTC. It encodes CAWSSGQPYEQYF. The genes are TRBV30 and TRBJ2-7, with TRBD1 identical over 7 bases. Losses at the gene ends were 2 bases for V and 2 bases for J; bases not matched to a gene: 3. Looked up from germline, CDR1 is GTSNPN and CDR2 is SVGIG (reference sequence). CDR3 size: 13 residues.

CDR3 loop: CASSLAGGPSNEQFF. As DNA, the CDR3 is TGTGCCAGCAGCTTAGCGGGAGGGCCCAGCAATGAGCAGTTCTTC. J is TRBJ2-1 and V is TRBV7-9; TRBD2 aligns across 7 bases. The CDR3 sequence is 15 residues long. Trimming removed 0 bases from V and 6 bases from J; junction bases left unmatched: 5. Germline V gene data show CDR1 as SEHNR and CDR2 as FQNEAQ (reference sequence).

This CDR3 is CASSYSGTGASIQYF. The CDR3 nucleotides are TGTGCCAGCAGCTATTCCGGGACAGGGGCAAGCATTCAGTACTTC. The V gene is TRBV5-6, the J gene TRBJ2-4; 10 nucleotides match TRBD1. The CDR3 totals 15 residues. V dropped 3 bases and J dropped 9; count of bases not matched to a gene: 9. Germline values: CDR1 SGHDT, CDR2 YYEEEE.

The rearrangement uses TRBV6-1 and TRBJ2-1, with a tentative D call TRBD1 (5 bases). The CDR3 spans 16 residues. CDR1 is MNHNS, CDR2 SASEGT, per germline. V lost 4 bases, J lost 1 base, and 14 bases lay in between. The CDR3 sequence is CASSALETGSYNEQFF. The CDR3 DNA reads as TGTGCCAGCAGTGCTTTGGAAACAGGATCCTACAATGAGCAGTTCTTC.

Concerning this clone itself: Mismatch with germline at one junction end may stem from a read error. The chain has TRBV4-3 and TRBJ2-1, with a possible D match to TRBD2 (6 bases). CDR3 length equals 14 residues. Germline loops: CDR1 LGHNA, CDR2 YSLEER. The CDR3 region is CASSQDPLPGDQVF. The CDR3 DNA reads as TGCGCCAGCAGCCAAGATCCGCTACCGGGAGATCAGGTCTTC.

The chain couples TRBV7-6 to TRBJ2-3, with D tentatively TRBD1 (5 bases). V shed 4 bases and J shed 1 base, with 15 bases lying between them. There are 16 residues in the CDR3. Germline CDR1 reads SGHVS; CDR2 reads FNYEAQ. CDR3 sequence reads: CASSSGHNLRTDTQYF. The CDR3 coding sequence is TGTGCCAGCAGCTCTGGACACAACCTACGCACAGATACGCAGTATTTT.

The chain has TRBV11-3 and TRBJ2-2; maybe TRBD2 (7 bases). V lost 4 bases, J lost 7 bases, and 13 bases lay in between. Looked up from germline, CDR1 is SGHNT and CDR2 is YENEEA. This CDR3 region has 14 residues. The CDR3 nucleotides read TGTGCCAGCAGCTGGGGGGGCAGCAGCGGGGAGCTGTTTTTT. Its translation is CASSWGGSSGELFF.

V and J are TRBV21-1 and TRBJ1-5. TRBV21-1 is shown as a pseudogene. The CDR3 covers 15 residues. CDR3 bases: TGTGCCAGCAGCAAAGGAGAGGCTGGGTGTCAGCCCCAGCATTTT. It codes for CASSKGEAGCQPQHF.

The chain's CDR3 is CASSLGSGDRARFHETQYF. The CDR3 region has the DNA TGTGCCAGCAGCTTAGGTTCGGGGGACAGGGCTCGGTTCCACGAGACCCAGTACTTC. This rearrangement joins TRBV7-9 to TRBJ2-5; 9 bases agree with TRBD1. The length of the CDR3 is 19 residues. The germline V gene encodes CDR1 SEHNR and CDR2 FQNEAQ (reference sequence). Trimming took 1 base from V and 5 from J; bases not matched to a gene: 17.

In its sample, this clone was seen once. The gene calls are TRBV6-1 and TRBJ1-6; TRBD1 aligns across 9 bases. V gave up 1 base and J gave up 7 bases; unmatched junction bases: 5. The CDR3 covers 16 residues. Looked up from germline, CDR1 is MNHNS and CDR2 is SASEGT. The chain's CDR3 is CASSEVEGQGNSPLHF. CDR3 in DNA: TGTGCCAGCAGTGAAGTCGAGGGACAGGGAAATTCACCCCTCCACTTT.

This clone was seen only once. This chain connects TRBV4-1 to TRBJ1-2, with TRBD1 identical over 7 bases. Germline V lookup: CDR1 MGHRA, CDR2 YSYEKL. Trimming at V came to 0 bases and at J to 2 bases, leaving 9 bases not matched to a gene. The CDR3 extends over 17 amino acids. As DNA, the CDR3 is TGCGCCAGCAGCCAAGATCGAACAGGGGCCCGAAACTATGGCTACACCTTC. Translation gives CASSQDRTGARNYGYTF.

The chain couples TRBV19 to TRBJ1-2, with D perhaps matching TRBD1 (6 bases). The germline CDR1 and CDR2 sequences are LNHDA and SQIVND (reference sequence). The CDR3 extends over 14 amino acids. V lost 5 bases and J 10 bases, leaving 20 bases between the germline ends. Written as DNA, the CDR3 is TGTGCCAGTAGTCCGGGGGGCCGATATCCTGACTACACCTTC. This gives the protein CASSPGGRYPDYTF.

This clone was detected only once. The CDR3 sequence is CASSIPRAGELFF. For the CDR3, the DNA is TGTGCCAGTAGTATACCCAGGGCCGGGGAGCTGTTTTTT. The chain combines TRBV19 with TRBJ2-2; the D gene is possibly TRBD1 (5 bases). Germline V gene lookup returns CDR1 LNHDA and CDR2 SQIVND (reference sequence). Trimming took off 2 bases at V and 6 bases at J, with 7 bases between the two ends. The CDR3 has 13 residues. The full variable domain, completed using reference TRBV19 and TRBJ2-2, is DGGITQSPKYLFRKEGQNVTLSCEQNLNHDAMYWYRQDPGQGLRLIYYSQIVNDFQKGDIAEGYSVSREKKESFPLTVTSAQKNPTAFYLCASSIPRAGELFFGEGSRLTVL.

The rearrangement links TRBV29-1 to TRBJ2-1, with TRBD1 as a possible D gene (5 bases). Trimming pared 3 bases from V and 0 bases from J, leaving 18 bases between. In germline, CDR1 is SQVTM, CDR2 ANQGSEA. The CDR3 extends over 17 amino acids. The CDR3 is CSVDGAGPLSSYNEQFF. The CDR3 DNA sequence: TGCAGCGTTGATGGGGCTGGGCCACTGAGCTCCTACAATGAGCAGTTCTTC.

This clone is labeled medium-sized. Other DNA variants within this sample encode the same CDR3. The V gene is TRBV27, the J gene TRBJ2-1; 8 bases align to TRBD1. The CDR3 has 13 residues. Germline V lookup: CDR1 MNHEY, CDR2 SMNVEV (reference sequence). V trimming: 6 bases; J trimming: 6 bases; junction bases outside the gene matches: 4. DNA for the CDR3: TGTGCCAGCAGGACAGGGGCGATCAATGAGCAGTTCTTC. This gives the protein CASRTGAINEQFF.